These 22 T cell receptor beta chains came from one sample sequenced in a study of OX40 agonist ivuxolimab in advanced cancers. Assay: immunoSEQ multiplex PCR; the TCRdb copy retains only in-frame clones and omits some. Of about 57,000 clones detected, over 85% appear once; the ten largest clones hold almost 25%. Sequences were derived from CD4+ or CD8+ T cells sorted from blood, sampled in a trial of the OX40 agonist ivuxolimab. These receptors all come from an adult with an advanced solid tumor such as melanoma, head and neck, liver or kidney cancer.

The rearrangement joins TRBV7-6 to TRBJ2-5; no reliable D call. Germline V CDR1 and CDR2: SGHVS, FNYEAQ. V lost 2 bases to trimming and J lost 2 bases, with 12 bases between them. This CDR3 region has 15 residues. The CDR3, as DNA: TGTGCCAGCAGCTTAAATAACGTCAGACAAGAGACCCAGTACTTC. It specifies CASSLNNVRQETQYF.

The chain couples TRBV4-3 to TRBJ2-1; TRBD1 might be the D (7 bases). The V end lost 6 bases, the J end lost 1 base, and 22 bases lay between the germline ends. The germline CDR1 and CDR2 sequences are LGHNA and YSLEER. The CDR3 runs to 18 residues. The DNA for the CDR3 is TGCGCCAGCAGTCCCGAGGCCTGGGCAGGGGGGTCCTACAATGAGCAGTTCTTC. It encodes CASSPEAWAGGSYNEQFF.

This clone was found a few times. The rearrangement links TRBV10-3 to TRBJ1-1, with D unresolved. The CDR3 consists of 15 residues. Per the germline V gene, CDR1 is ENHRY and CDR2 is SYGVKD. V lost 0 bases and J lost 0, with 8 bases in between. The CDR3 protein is CAISESRAMNTEAFF. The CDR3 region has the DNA TGTGCCATCAGTGAGTCCCGAGCCATGAACACTGAAGCTTTCTTT.

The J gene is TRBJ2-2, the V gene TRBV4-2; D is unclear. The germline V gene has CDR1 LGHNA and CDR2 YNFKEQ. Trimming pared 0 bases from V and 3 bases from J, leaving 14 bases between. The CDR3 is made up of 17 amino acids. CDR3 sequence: CASSQDVIWTDTGELFF. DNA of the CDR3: TGTGCCAGCAGCCAAGATGTAATCTGGACGGACACCGGGGAGCTGTTTTTT.

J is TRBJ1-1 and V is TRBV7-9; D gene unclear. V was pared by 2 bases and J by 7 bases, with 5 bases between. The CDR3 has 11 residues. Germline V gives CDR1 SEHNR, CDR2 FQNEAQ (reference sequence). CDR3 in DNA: TGTGCCAGCAGCTTAAATAATGAAGCTTTCTTT. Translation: CASSLNNEAFF.

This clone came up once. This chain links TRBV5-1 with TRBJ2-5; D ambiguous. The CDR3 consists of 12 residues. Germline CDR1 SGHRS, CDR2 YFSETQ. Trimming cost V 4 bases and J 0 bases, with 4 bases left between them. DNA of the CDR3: TGCGCCAGCAGCACTAACCAAGAGACCCAGTACTTC. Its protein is CASSTNQETQYF. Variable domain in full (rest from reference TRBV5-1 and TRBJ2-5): KAGVTQTPRYLIKTRGQQVTLSCSPISGHRSVSWYQQTPGQGLQFLFEYFSETQRNKGNFPGRFSGRQFSNSRSEMNVSTLELGDSALYLCASSTNQETQYFGPGTRLLVL.

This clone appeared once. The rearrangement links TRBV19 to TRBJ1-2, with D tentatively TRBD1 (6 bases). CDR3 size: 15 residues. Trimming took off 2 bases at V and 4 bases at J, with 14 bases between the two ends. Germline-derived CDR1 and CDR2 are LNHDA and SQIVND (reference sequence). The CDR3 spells CASSILDSAPYGYTF. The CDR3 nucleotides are TGTGCCAGTAGTATACTGGACAGTGCTCCCTATGGCTACACCTTC.

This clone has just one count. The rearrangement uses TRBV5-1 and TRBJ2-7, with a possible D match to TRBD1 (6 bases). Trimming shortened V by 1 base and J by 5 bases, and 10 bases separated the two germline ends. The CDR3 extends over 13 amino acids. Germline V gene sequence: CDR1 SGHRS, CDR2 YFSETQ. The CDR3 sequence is CASSLYPGDEQYF. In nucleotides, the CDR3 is TGCGCCAGCAGCTTGTATCCAGGGGACGAGCAGTACTTC.

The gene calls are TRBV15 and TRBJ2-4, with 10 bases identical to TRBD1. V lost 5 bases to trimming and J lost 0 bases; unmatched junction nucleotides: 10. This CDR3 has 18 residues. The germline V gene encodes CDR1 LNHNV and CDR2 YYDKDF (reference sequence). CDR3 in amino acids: CATSPTGGSSLAKNIQYF. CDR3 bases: TGTGCCACCAGCCCGACAGGGGGCAGCAGCCTAGCCAAAAACATTCAGTACTTC.

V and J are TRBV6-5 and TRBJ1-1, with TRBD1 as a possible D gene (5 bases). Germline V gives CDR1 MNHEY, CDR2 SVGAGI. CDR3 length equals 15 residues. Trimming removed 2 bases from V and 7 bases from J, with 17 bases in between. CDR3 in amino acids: CASSYGGAVFGEAFF. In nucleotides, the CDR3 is TGTGCCAGCAGTTACGGGGGTGCCGTATTTGGTGAAGCTTTCTTT.

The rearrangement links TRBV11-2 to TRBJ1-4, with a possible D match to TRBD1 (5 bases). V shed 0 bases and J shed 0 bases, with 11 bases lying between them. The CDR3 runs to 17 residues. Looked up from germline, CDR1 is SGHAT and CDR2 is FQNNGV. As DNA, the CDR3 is TGTGCCAGCAGCTTAGAGACAGTCTTCGCAACTAATGAAAAACTGTTTTTT. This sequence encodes CASSLETVFATNEKLFF.

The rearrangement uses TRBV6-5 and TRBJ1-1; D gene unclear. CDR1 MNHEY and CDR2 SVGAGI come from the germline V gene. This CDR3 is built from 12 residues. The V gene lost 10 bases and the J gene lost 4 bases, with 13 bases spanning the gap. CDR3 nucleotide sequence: TGTGCCACCCTGGGCGGGATCACTGAAGCTTTCTTT. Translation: CATLGGITEAFF.

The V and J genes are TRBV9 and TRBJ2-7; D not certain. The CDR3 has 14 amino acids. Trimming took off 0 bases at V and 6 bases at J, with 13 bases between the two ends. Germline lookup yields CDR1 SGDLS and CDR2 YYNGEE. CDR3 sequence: CASSVGADEVEQYF. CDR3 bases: TGTGCCAGCAGCGTAGGGGCAGACGAAGTCGAGCAGTACTTC.

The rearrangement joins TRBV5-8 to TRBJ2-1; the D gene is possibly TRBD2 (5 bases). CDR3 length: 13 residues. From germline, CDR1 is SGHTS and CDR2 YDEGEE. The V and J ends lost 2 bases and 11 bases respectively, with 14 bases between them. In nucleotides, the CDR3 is TGTGCCAGCAGCTTAAGCGGCCTTCTGAAGCAGTTCTTC. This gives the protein CASSLSGLLKQFF.

The chain's CDR3 is CASSLPTSGSSYEQYF. In DNA, the CDR3 is TGTGCCAGCAGTTTGCCCACTAGCGGGAGTTCCTACGAGCAGTACTTC. The V call is TRBV28, the J call TRBJ2-7, with 11 bases lining up with TRBD2. The CDR3 totals 16 residues. The germline gives CDR1 MDHEN, CDR2 SYDVKM. V lost 3 bases, J lost 1 base, and 5 bases stayed unmatched.

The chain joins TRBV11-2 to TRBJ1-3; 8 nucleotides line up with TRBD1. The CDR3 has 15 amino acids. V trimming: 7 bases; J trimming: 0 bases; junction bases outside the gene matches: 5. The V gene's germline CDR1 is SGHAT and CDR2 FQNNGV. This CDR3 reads CASTRDRGSGNTIYF. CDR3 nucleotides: TGTGCCAGCACCCGAGACAGGGGCTCTGGAAACACCATATATTTT.

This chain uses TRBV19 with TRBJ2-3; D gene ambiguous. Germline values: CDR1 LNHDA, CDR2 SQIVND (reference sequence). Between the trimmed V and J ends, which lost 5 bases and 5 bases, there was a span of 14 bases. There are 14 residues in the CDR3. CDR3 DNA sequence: TGTGCCAGTAGTGTGCAGGTCGGTAGAGATACGCAGTATTTT. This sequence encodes CASSVQVGRDTQYF.

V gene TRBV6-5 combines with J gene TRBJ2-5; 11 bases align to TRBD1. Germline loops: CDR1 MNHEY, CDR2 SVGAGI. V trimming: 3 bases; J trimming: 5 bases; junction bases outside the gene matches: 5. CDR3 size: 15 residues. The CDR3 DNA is TGTGCCAGCAGTTATCTGGGGACAGGGGGGGAGACCCAGTACTTC. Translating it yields CASSYLGTGGETQYF.

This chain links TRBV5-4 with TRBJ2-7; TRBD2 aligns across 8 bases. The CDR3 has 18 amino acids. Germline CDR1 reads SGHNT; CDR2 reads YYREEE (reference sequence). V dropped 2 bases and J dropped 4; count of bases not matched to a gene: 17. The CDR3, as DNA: TGTGCCAGCAGCTTTGGGGCGAATCCGGGACTAGGGTCGTACGAGCAGTACTTC. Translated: CASSFGANPGLGSYEQYF.

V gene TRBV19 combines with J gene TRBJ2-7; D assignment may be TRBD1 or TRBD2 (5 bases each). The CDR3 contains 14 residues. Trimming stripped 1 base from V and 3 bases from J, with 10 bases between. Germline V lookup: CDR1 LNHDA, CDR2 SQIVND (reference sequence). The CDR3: CASSIGGTFYEQYF. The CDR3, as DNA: TGTGCCAGTAGTATAGGTGGGACGTTCTACGAGCAGTACTTC.

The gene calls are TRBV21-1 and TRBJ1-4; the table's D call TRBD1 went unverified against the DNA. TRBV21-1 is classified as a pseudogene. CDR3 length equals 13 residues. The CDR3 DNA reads TGTGCCAGCACCACACAGCCGTTTGAAAAACTGTTTTTT. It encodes CASTTQPFEKLFF.

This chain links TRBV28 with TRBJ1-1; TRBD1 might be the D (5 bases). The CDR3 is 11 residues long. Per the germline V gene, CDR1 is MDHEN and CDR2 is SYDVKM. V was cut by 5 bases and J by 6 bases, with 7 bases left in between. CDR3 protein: CASSTGAEAFF. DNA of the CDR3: TGTGCCAGCAGTACGGGGGCTGAAGCTTTCTTT.